This T cell receptor (beta chain) was found in a study of response to subunit inactivated influenza vaccine. Study observations and caveats: New T cells are recruited in small numbers by each seasonal influenza vaccination, according to the authors' suggestion.

MiXCR, applied by TCRdb to the RT-PCR reads, yields one record per CDR3 protein. Among about 700,000 distinct CDR3 sequences listed, 15% to 17% were seen once. This clonotype occurred a few times. Its target is unknown. Source: PBMCs from blood, taken 12 days after vaccination. This receptor was taken from a man over 45 who received an inactivated influenza vaccine.

The CDR3: CSARGRGRTEAFF. The DNA for the CDR3 is TGCAGTGCTAGGGGCAGGGGTAGGACTGAAGCTTTCTTT. The chain couples TRBV20-1 to TRBJ1-1; D may be TRBD1 (6 bases). The V end was cut by 3 bases, the J end by 5 bases, with 13 bases between. Germline loops: CDR1 DFQATT, CDR2 SNEGSKA (reference sequence). There are 13 residues in the CDR3.